These 12 T cell receptor beta chains were sequenced from one sample in a study of T cell responses to AZD1222 COVID-19 vaccine. Profiling relied on immunoSEQ multiplex PCR, and the TCRdb table lists in-frame clones only, not all of them. The sample consists of 85,000 to 90,000 clones, about 90% of them appearing once. Material: peripheral blood, obtained on day 0 of MenACWY control vaccination. The receptor set was obtained from an adult in good health.

The chain employs TRBV7-2 and TRBJ1-1; 7 bases map to TRBD1. The germline CDR1 and CDR2 sequences are SGHTA and FQGNSA. The CDR3 runs 15 residues. V shed 5 bases and J 6 bases; nucleotides not matched to a gene: 12. CDR3 loop: CASSPRDREIAEAFF. CDR3 DNA: TGTGCCAGCAGCCCGAGAGACAGGGAAATAGCTGAAGCTTTCTTT.

DNA for the CDR3: TGTGCCAGCACGGACAGGGTCTACGAGCAGTACTTC. Protein sequence: CASTDRVYEQYF. The J gene is TRBJ2-7, the V gene TRBV2, with TRBD1 matching 8 bases. CDR3 length: 12 amino acids. Germline V gene data show CDR1 as SNHLY and CDR2 as FYNNEI. V lost 7 bases and J lost 3; bases outside the gene matches: 2.

The genes are TRBV6-1 and TRBJ2-3; possible D gene TRBD2, 5 bases. In germline, CDR1 is MNHNS, CDR2 SASEGT. The CDR3 sequence is 15 residues long. Trimming stripped 4 bases from V and 0 bases from J, with 11 bases between. In DNA form, the CDR3 reads TGTGCCAGCAGTGCAGCGGCTGGGAGCACAGATACGCAGTATTTT. Protein: CASSAAAGSTDTQYF.

V usage is TRBV6-1 and J usage is TRBJ2-7; D uncertain. The CDR3 contains 13 residues. Germline lookup yields CDR1 MNHNS and CDR2 SASEGT. The V end lost 0 bases, the J end lost 4 bases, and 7 bases lay between the germline ends. The CDR3 loop reads CASSEALPYEQYF. As DNA, the CDR3 is TGTGCCAGCAGTGAAGCGCTGCCTTACGAGCAGTACTTC.

The chain is built from TRBV6-1 and TRBJ2-1, with D perhaps matching TRBD2 (5 bases). Per germline, CDR1 MNHNS and CDR2 SASEGT. The CDR3 spans 13 residues. The germline V and J ends were trimmed by 2 bases and 10 bases, with 12 bases remaining between them. CDR3: CASSEMLAGEQFF. The CDR3, as DNA: TGTGCCAGCAGTGAAATGCTAGCCGGAGAGCAGTTCTTC.

The rearrangement uses TRBV6-5 and TRBJ1-2; 7 bases fit TRBD1. This CDR3 comprises 14 residues. Unmatched junction bases numbered 5, after V lost 0 bases and J lost 7 bases. Germline CDR1 is MNHEY and CDR2 is SVGAGI. The CDR3 bases are TGTGCCAGCAGTTACTCGGGGCAGGGGGGTGGCTACACCTTC. It specifies CASSYSGQGGGYTF.

The genes are TRBV24-1 and TRBJ2-1; D possibly corresponds to TRBD2 (6 bases). CDR1 is KGHDR and CDR2 is SFDVKD in the germline V gene. V lost 3 bases to trimming and J lost 9 bases, with 20 bases between them. The CDR3 is 16 amino acids. In DNA form, the CDR3 reads TGTGCCACCAGTGATCCCGCTCCGGGGGTGGAGCCTGAGCAGTTCTTC. Translating it yields CATSDPAPGVEPEQFF.

The chain employs TRBV9 and TRBJ1-4; the match to TRBD1 covers 7 bases. Germline-derived CDR1 and CDR2 are SGDLS and YYNGEE. Germline trimming cut 3 bases from V and 2 bases from J; bases unmatched to any gene: 7. This CDR3 is built from 16 residues. CDR3 protein: CASSAGGQLTNEKLFF. CDR3 DNA sequence: TGTGCCAGCAGCGCGGGGGGACAGCTCACTAATGAAAAACTGTTTTTT.

This clone was counted between two and nine times. The chain is built from TRBV9 and TRBJ1-2; possible D gene TRBD1, 6 bases. The CDR3 is 15 residues long. Trimming shortened V by 4 bases and J by 7 bases, and 20 bases separated the two germline ends. Looked up from germline, CDR1 is SGDLS and CDR2 is YYNGEE. The CDR3 spells CASSPAPTGTGGYTF. DNA for the CDR3: TGTGCCAGCAGCCCCGCCCCCACAGGGACGGGTGGCTACACCTTC.

To note about this clone: Other DNA variants within this sample encode the same CDR3. The chain carries TRBV18 and TRBJ1-1, with D tentatively TRBD1 (5 bases). The ends were cut back, 3 bases at V and 2 bases at J, with 7 bases in the middle. From germline, CDR1 is KGHSH and CDR2 LQKENI. This CDR3 is built from 13 residues. CDR3 loop: CASSPGLNTEAFF. The CDR3 DNA reads as TGTGCCAGCTCACCGGGGCTAAACACTGAAGCTTTCTTT.

This sequence joins TRBV18 and TRBJ2-7, with D perhaps matching TRBD1 (5 bases). The CDR3 totals 14 residues. In germline, CDR1 is KGHSH, CDR2 LQKENI. Trimming shortened V by 2 bases and J by 2 bases, and 10 bases separated the two germline ends. The CDR3 loop reads CASSPGAPAYEQYF. DNA for the CDR3: TGTGCCAGCTCACCAGGGGCTCCAGCCTACGAGCAGTACTTC.

V usage is TRBV28 and J usage is TRBJ1-1; maybe TRBD1 (5 bases). The CDR3 is made up of 10 amino acids. V was clipped by 10 bases and J by 9 bases, with 12 bases between them. In germline, CDR1 is MDHEN, CDR2 SYDVKM. The CDR3 bases are TGTGCCACCTCCGGGGGTCAAGCTTTCTTT. It translates to CATSGGQAFF.